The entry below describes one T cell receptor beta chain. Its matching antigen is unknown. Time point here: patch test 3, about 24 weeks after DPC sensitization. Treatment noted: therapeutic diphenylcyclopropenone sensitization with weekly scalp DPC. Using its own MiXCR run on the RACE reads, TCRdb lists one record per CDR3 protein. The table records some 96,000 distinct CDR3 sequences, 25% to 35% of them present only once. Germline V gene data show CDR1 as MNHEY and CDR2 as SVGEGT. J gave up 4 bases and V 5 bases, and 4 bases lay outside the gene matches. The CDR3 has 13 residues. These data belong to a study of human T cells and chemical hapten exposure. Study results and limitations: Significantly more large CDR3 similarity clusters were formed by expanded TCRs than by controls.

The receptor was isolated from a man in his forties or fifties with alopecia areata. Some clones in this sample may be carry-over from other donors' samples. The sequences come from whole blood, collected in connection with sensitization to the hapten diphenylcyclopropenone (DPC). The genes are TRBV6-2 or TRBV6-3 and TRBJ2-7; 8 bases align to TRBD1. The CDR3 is CASSPDRGYEQYF. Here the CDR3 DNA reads TGTGCCAGCAGTCCCGACAGGGGATACGAGCAGTACTTC.